Each of the 7 T cell receptor beta chains below was sequenced from the same sample in a study of identical twins. TCRdb reprocessed the 5' RACE reads via MiXCR and lists one record per CDR3 protein. Of under 900,000 distinct CDR3 sequences in the sample, approximately 13% are singletons; the top ten hold roughly 1.6%. The sample also formed part of further work on yellow fever vaccine responses in identical twins.

Sample: PBMCs. All receptors come from a woman between 18 and 30 years old in good health.

This chain uses TRBV9 with TRBJ2-1; TRBD1 aligns across 8 bases. Germline-derived CDR1 and CDR2 are SGDLS and YYNGEE. The V gene end was trimmed by 2 bases and the J gene end by 5 bases; junction bases not matched to a gene: 9. The CDR3 has 16 residues. The CDR3 DNA reads TGTGCCAGCAGCGTTGCCGACAGGGGTCGTCACAATGAGCAGTTCTTC. It is translated as CASSVADRGRHNEQFF.

The V and J genes are TRBV12-3 or TRBV12-4 and TRBJ2-3, with 9 bases fitting TRBD2. The CDR3 totals 16 residues. The trim removed 6 bases at V and 0 bases at J, leaving 7 bases unmatched. CDR3 loop: CASSSSLAGSTDTQYF. The CDR3 coding sequence is TGTGCCAGCAGCTCTAGCCTAGCGGGAAGCACAGATACGCAGTATTTT.

Only a few counts were recorded for this clonotype. The V call is TRBV9, the J call TRBJ2-2; TRBD2 agrees at 8 bases. The length of the CDR3 is 16 residues. The germline gives CDR1 SGDLS, CDR2 YYNGEE. V shed 0 bases, J shed 3 bases, and the junction held 4 bases outside the gene matches. CDR3 bases: TGTGCCAGCAGCGTAGTAGCAGCGGGAGACACCGGGGAGCTGTTTTTT. Translated: CASSVVAAGDTGELFF.

This rearrangement joins TRBV20-1 to TRBJ1-1; D unclear. The V gene's germline CDR1 is DFQATT and CDR2 SNEGSKA (reference sequence). The CDR3 is 13 residues long. Trimming stripped 6 bases from V and 0 bases from J, with 11 bases between. The CDR3 nucleotides are TGCAGTGCGCCCCCATTGATGAACACTGAAGCTTTCTTT. This codes for CSAPPLMNTEAFF.

This clonotype was counted at least ten times. V is TRBV5-6 and J is TRBJ2-7, with no clear D. Germline-derived CDR1 and CDR2 are SGHDT and YYEEEE. The CDR3 length is 13 residues. With 1 base removed from V and 4 bases from J, the gap between germline ends came to 9 bases. The chain's CDR3 is CASSLLLDYEQYV. The CDR3 coding sequence is TGTGCCAGCAGCTTGCTTCTAGATTACGAGCAGTACGTC.

This clonotype showed up just a few times. This chain joins TRBV28 and TRBJ2-7; 10 bases align to TRBD2. The V segment lost 2 bases and the J segment 4 bases; nucleotides outside the gene matches: 11. Germline loops: CDR1 MDHEN, CDR2 SYDVKM. This CDR3 spans 17 amino acids. The CDR3 protein is CASSLGEAGGSRYEQYF. The DNA of the CDR3 is TGTGCCAGCAGTTTAGGAGAAGCGGGAGGGTCTAGGTACGAGCAGTACTTC.

This clonotype was observed a few times. The V gene is TRBV20-1, the J gene TRBJ2-3; TRBD2 matches at 7 bases. V gave up 2 bases and J gave up 2 bases; unmatched junction bases: 7. Germline V gene sequence: CDR1 DFQATT, CDR2 SNEGSKA (reference sequence). The CDR3 is made up of 15 amino acids. This chain's CDR3 is CSARYGGSVTDTQYF. In DNA form, the CDR3 reads TGCAGTGCTAGATATGGCGGGAGTGTCACAGATACGCAGTATTTT.